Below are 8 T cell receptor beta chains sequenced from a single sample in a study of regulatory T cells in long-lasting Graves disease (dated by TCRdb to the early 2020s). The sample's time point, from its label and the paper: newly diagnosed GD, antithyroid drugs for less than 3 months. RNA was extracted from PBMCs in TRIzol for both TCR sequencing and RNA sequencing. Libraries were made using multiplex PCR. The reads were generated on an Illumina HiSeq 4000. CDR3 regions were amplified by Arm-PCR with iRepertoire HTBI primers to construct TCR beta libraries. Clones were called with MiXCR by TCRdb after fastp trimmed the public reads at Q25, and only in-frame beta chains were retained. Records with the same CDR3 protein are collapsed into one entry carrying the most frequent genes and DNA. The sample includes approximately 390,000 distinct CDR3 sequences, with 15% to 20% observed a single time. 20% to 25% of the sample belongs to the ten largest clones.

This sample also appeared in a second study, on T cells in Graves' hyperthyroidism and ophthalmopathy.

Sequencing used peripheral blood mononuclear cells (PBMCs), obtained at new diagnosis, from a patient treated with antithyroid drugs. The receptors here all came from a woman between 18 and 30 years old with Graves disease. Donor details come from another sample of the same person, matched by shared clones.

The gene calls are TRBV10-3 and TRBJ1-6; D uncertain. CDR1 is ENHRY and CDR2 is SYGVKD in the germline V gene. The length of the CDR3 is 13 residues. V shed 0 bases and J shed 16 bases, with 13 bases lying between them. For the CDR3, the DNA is TGTGCCATCAGTGAGTCTATGACCCCGGAACTCCACTTT. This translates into CAISESMTPELHF.

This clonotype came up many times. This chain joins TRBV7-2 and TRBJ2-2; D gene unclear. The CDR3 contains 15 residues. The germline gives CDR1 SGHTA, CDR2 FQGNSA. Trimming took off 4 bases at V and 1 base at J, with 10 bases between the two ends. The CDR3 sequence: CASSSGRRNTGELFF. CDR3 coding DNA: TGTGCCAGCAGCTCAGGACGGAGGAACACCGGGGAGCTGTTTTTT.

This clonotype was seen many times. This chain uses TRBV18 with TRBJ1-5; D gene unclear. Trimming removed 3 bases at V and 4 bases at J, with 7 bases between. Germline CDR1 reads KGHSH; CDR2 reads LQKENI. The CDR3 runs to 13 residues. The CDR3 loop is CASSPSTNQPQHF. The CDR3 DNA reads TGTGCCAGCTCACCGAGCACAAATCAGCCCCAGCATTTT.

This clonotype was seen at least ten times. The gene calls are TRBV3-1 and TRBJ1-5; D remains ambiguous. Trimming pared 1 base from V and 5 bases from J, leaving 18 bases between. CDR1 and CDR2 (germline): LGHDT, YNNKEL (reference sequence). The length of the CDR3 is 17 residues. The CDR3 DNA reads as TGTGCCAGCAGCCAAGTACCCGCGCTTGGGGAGGATCAGCCCCAGCATTTT. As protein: CASSQVPALGEDQPQHF. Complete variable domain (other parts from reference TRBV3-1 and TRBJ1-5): DTAVSQTPKYLVTQMGNDKSIKCEQNLGHDTMYWYKQDSKKFLKIMFSYNNKELIINETVPNRFSPKSPDKAHLNLHINSLELGDSAVYFCASSQVPALGEDQPQHFGDGTRLSIL.

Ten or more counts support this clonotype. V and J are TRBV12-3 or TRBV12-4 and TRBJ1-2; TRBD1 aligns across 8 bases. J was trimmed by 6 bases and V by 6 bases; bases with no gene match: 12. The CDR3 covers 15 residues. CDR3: CASRLRTGYSHGYTF. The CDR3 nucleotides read TGTGCCAGCAGGCTACGGACAGGGTATTCCCATGGCTACACCTTC.

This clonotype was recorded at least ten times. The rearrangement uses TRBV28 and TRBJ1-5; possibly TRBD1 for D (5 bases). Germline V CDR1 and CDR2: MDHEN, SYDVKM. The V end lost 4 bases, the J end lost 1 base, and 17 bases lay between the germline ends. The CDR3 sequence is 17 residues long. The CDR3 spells CASSSTWGVLSNQPQHF. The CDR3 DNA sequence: TGTGCCAGCAGTTCAACCTGGGGGGTATTAAGCAATCAGCCCCAGCATTTT.

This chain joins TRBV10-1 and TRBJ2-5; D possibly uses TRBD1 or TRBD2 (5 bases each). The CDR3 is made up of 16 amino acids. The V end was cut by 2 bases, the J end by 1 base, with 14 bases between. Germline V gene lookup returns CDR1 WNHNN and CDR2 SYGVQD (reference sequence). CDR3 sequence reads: CASSEGSRGSQETQYF. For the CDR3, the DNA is TGCGCCAGCAGTGAGGGTTCGAGGGGATCCCAAGAGACCCAGTACTTC.

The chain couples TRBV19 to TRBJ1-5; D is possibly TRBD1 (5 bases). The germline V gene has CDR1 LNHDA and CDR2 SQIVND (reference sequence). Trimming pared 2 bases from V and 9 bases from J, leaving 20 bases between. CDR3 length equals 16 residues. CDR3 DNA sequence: TGTGCCAGTAGTATAATCGGGACCGTACGATCTTGGCCCCAGCATTTT. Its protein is CASSIIGTVRSWPQHF.